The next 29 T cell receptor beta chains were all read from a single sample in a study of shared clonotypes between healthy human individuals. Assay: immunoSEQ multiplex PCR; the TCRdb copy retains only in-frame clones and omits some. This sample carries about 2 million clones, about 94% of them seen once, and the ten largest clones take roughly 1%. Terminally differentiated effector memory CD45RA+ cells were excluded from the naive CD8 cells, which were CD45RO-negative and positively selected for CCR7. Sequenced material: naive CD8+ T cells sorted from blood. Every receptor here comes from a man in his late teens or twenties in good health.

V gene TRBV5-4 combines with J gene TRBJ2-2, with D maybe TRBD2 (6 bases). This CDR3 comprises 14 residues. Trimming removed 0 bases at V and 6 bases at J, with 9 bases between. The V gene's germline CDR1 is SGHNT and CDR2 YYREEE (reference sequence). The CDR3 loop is CASSLGEAPGELFF. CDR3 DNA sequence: TGTGCCAGCAGCTTGGGGGAGGCCCCCGGGGAGCTGTTTTTT.

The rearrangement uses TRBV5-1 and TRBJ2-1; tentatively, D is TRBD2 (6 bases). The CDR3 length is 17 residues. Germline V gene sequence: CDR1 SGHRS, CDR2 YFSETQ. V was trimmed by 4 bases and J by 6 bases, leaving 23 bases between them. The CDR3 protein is CASSIDSWTMEGNEQFF. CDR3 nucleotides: TGCGCCAGCAGCATTGACAGTTGGACGATGGAGGGCAATGAGCAGTTCTTC.

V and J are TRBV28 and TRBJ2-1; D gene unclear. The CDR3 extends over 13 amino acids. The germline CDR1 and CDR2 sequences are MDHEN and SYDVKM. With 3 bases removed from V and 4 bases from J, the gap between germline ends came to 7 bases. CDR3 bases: TGTGCCAGCAGTTTTGAGCAGTACAATGAGCAGTTCTTC. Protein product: CASSFEQYNEQFF. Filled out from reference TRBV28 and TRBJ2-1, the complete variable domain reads DVKVTQSSRYLVKRTGEKVFLECVQDMDHENMFWYRQDPGLGLRLIYFSYDVKMKEKGDIPEGYSVSREKKERFSLILESASTNQTSMYLCASSFEQYNEQFFGPGTRLTVL.

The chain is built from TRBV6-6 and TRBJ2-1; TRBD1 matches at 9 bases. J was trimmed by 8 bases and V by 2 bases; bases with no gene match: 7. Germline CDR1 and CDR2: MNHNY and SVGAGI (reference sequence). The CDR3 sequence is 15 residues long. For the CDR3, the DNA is TGTGCCAGCAGTTACAAAGGGACAGGGCGGGATGAGCAGTTCTTC. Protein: CASSYKGTGRDEQFF.

The CDR3 reads CASSFPMGDEQYF. As DNA, the CDR3 is TGTGCCAGCAGCTTCCCTATGGGGGACGAGCAGTACTTC. This rearrangement joins TRBV11-2 to TRBJ2-7; D could derive from TRBD1 or TRBD2 (5 bases each). The V gene's germline CDR1 is SGHAT and CDR2 FQNNGV. This CDR3 comprises 13 residues. V dropped 3 bases and J dropped 5 bases, with 11 bases sitting between them.

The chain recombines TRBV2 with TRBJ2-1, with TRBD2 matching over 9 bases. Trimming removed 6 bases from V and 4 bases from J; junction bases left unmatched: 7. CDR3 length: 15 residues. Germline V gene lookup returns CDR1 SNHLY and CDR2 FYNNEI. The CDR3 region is CASSQGLALYNEQFF. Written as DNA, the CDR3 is TGTGCCAGCAGCCAGGGACTAGCTTTGTACAATGAGCAGTTCTTC.

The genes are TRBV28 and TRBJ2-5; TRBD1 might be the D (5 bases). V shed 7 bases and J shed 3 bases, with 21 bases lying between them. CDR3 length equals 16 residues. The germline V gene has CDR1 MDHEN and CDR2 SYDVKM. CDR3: CASKLDLTGLEETQYF. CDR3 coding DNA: TGTGCCAGCAAATTAGACTTAACAGGCCTCGAAGAGACCCAGTACTTC. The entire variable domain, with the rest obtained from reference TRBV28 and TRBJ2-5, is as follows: DVKVTQSSRYLVKRTGEKVFLECVQDMDHENMFWYRQDPGLGLRLIYFSYDVKMKEKGDIPEGYSVSREKKERFSLILESASTNQTSMYLCASKLDLTGLEETQYFGPGTRLLVL.

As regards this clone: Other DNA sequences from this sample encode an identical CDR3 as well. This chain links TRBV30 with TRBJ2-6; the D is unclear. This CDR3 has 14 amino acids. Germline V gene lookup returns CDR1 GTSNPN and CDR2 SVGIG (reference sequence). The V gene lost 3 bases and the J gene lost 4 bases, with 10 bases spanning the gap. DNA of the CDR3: TGTGCCTGGAGCTTAGGTGCCGGGGCCAACGTCCTGACTTTC. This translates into CAWSLGAGANVLTF.

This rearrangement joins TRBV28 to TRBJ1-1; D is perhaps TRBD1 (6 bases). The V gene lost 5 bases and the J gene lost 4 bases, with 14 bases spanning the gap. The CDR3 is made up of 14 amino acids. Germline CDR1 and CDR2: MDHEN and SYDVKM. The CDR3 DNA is TGTGCCAGCAGTCCAGCAGGGGAGGCCACTGAAGCTTTCTTT. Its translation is CASSPAGEATEAFF.

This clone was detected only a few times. CDR3 amino acids: CASSQELFYGYTF. CDR3 DNA sequence: TGCGCCAGCAGCCAAGAGCTGTTCTATGGCTACACCTTC. J is TRBJ1-2 and V is TRBV4-1; no clear D. CDR3 length: 13 residues. Germline-derived CDR1 and CDR2 are MGHRA and YSYEKL. Trimming cost V 0 bases and J 4 bases, with 6 bases left between them.

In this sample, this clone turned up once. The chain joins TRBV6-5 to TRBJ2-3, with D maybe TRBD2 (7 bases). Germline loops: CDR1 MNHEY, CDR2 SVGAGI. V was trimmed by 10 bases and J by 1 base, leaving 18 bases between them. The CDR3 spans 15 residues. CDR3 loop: CATRGARRGTDTQYF. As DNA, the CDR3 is TGTGCCACCCGGGGGGCCCGGCGGGGCACAGATACGCAGTATTTT.

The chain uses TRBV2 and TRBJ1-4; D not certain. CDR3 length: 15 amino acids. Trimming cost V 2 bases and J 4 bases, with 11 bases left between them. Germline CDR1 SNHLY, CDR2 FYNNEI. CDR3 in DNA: TGTGCCAGCAGTGAATACATCTCTAGTAATGAAAAACTGTTTTTT. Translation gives CASSEYISSNEKLFF.

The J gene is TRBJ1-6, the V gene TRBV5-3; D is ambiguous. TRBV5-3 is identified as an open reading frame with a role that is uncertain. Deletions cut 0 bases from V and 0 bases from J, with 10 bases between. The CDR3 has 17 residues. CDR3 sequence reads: CARSLEGRSSYNSPLHF. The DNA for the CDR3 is TGTGCCAGAAGCTTGGAGGGCAGGAGCTCCTATAATTCACCCCTCCACTTT.

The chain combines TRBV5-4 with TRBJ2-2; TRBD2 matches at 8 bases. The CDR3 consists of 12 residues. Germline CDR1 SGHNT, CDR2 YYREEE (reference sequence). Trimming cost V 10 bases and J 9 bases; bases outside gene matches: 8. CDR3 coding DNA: TGTGCCGCCGCGGGGGGTAATCGGGAGCTGTTTTTT. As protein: CAAAGGNRELFF. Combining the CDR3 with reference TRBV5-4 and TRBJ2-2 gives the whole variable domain ETGVTQSPTHLIKTRGQQVTLRCSSQSGHNTVSWYQQALGQGPQFIFQYYREEENGRGNFPPRFSGLQFPNYSSELNVNALELDDSALYLCAAAGGNRELFFGEGSRLTVL.

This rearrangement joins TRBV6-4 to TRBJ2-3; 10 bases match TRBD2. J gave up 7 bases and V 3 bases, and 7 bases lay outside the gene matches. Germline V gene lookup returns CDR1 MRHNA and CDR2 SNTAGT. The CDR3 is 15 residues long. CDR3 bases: TGTGCCAGCAGTGAGACAGCGGGAGGGCTATATACGCAGTATTTT. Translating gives CASSETAGGLYTQYF.

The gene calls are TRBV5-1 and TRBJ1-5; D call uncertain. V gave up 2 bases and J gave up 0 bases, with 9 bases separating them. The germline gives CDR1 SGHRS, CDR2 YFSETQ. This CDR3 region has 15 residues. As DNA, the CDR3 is TGCGCCAGCAGCTTCGGCACTGATAGCAATCAGCCCCAGCATTTT. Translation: CASSFGTDSNQPQHF.

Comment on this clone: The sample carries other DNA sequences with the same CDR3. In DNA, the CDR3 is TGCGCCAGCAGCCAACAGGGGGCGACAGATACGCAGTATTTT. It specifies CASSQQGATDTQYF. V usage is TRBV4-1 and J usage is TRBJ2-3, with TRBD1 identical over 8 bases. CDR3 length: 14 residues. The V and J ends lost 2 bases and 3 bases, in that order; junction bases with no gene match: 1. Germline-derived CDR1 and CDR2 are MGHRA and YSYEKL.

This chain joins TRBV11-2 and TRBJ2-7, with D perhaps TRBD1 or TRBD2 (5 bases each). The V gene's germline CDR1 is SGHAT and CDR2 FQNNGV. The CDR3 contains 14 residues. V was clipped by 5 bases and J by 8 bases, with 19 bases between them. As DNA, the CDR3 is TGTGCCAGCAGCCCAACTGGGGGACGTATTCAGCAGTACTTC. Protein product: CASSPTGGRIQQYF.

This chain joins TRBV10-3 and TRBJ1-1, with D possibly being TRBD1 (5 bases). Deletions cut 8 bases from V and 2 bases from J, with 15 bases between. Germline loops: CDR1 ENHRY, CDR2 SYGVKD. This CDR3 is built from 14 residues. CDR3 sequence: CAIGGGLGNTEAFF. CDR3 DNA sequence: TGTGCCATCGGGGGTGGACTTGGTAACACTGAAGCTTTCTTT.

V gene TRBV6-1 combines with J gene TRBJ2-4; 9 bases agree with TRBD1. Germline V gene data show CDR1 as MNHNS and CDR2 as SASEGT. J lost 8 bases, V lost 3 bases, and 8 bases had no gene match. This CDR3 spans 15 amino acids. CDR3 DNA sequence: TGTGCCAGCAGTGAGCTCCGGGACAGGGCTGACATTCAGTACTTC. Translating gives CASSELRDRADIQYF.

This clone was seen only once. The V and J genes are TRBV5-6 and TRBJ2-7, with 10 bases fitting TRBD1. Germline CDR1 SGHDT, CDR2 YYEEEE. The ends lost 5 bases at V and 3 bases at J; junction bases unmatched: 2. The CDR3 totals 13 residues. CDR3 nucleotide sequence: TGTGCCAGCAGGGGGGACAGGGGCTACGAGCAGTACTTC. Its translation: CASRGDRGYEQYF.

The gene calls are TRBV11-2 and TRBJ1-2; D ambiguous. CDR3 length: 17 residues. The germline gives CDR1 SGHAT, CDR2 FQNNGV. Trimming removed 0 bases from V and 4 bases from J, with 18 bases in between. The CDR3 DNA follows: TGTGCCAGCAGCTTAGATTTTGGGGTTTTGATCGGCTATGGCTACACCTTC. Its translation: CASSLDFGVLIGYGYTF. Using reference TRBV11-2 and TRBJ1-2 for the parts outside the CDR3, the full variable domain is EAGVAQSPRYKIIEKRQSVAFWCNPISGHATLYWYQQILGQGPKLLIQFQNNGVVDDSQLPKDRFSAERLKGVDSTLKIQPAKLEDSAVYLCASSLDFGVLIGYGYTFGSGTRLTVV.

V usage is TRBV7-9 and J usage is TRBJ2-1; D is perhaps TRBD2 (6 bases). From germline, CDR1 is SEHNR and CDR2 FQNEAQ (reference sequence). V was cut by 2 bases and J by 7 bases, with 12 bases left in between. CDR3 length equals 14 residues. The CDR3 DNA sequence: TGTGCCAGCAGCTTAACTACCGGGGGTAATGAGCAGTTCTTC. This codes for CASSLTTGGNEQFF.

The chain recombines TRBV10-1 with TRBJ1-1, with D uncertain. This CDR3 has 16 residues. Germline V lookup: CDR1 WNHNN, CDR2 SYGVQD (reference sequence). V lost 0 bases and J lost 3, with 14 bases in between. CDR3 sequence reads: CASSESSGNWDTEAFF. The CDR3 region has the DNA TGCGCCAGCAGTGAGTCTTCGGGGAACTGGGACACTGAAGCTTTCTTT.

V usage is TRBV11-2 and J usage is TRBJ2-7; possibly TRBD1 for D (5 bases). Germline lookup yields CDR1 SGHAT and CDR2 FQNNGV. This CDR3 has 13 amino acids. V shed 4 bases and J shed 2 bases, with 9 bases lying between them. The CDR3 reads CASSWGGTYEQYF. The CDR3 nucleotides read TGTGCCAGCAGCTGGGGCGGCACCTACGAGCAGTACTTC. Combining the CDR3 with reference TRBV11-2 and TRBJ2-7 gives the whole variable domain EAGVAQSPRYKIIEKRQSVAFWCNPISGHATLYWYQQILGQGPKLLIQFQNNGVVDDSQLPKDRFSAERLKGVDSTLKIQPAKLEDSAVYLCASSWGGTYEQYFGPGTRLTVT.

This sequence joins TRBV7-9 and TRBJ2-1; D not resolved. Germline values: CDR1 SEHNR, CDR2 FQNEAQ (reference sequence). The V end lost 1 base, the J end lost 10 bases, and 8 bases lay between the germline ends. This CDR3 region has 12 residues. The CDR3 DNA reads TGTGCCAGCAGCTTAGTACTCGCCGAGCAGTTCTTC. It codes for CASSLVLAEQFF. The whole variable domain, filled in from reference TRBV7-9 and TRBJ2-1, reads DTGVSQNPRHKITKRGQNVTFRCDPISEHNRLYWYRQTLGQGPEFLTYFQNEAQLEKSRLLSDRFSAERPKGSFSTLEIQRTEQGDSAMYLCASSLVLAEQFFGPGTRLTVL.

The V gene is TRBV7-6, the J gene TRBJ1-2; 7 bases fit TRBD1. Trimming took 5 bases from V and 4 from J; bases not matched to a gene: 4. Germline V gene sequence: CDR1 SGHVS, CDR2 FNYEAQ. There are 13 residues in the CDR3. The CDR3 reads CASSLQGTYGYTF. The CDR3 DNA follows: TGTGCCAGCAGCCTACAGGGGACCTATGGCTACACCTTC.

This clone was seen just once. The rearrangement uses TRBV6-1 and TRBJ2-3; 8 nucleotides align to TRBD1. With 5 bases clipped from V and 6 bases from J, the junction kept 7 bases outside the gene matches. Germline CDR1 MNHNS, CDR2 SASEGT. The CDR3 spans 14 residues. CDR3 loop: CASSWTGMSDTQYF. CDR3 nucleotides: TGTGCCAGCAGTTGGACAGGGATGAGCGATACGCAGTATTTT.

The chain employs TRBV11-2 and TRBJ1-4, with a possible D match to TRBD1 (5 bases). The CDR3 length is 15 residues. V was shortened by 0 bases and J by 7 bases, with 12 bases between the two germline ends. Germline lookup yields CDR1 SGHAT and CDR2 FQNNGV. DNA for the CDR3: TGTGCCAGCAGCTTAGAGCCAATCGGGGGTGAAAAACTGTTTTTT. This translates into CASSLEPIGGEKLFF.